This TCR beta chain is from a study of T cells in Graves' hyperthyroidism and ophthalmopathy. RNA transcripts were the template for amplifying TCR beta CDR3 regions. With the HTBI primer set, the TCR CDR3 went through a first round of RT-PCR. TCRdb independently ran MiXCR on the multiplex PCR reads; one entry per CDR3 protein. Here the sample spans around 350,000 distinct CDR3 sequences, about a fifth being singletons. This clonotype was detected ten times or more. Its antigen is undetermined. Study findings and constraints: Expanded thyroid clonotypes (above 0.001) were mostly also found in blood.

Patients between 18 and 65 years old had hyperthyroidism, newly diagnosed and lasting under 2 months. The diagnostic basis comprised clinical symptoms, serum thyroxine and TRAb, thyroid ultrasound and orbital computed tomography. Cells are PBMCs isolated from roughly 9.2 ml of fresh blood. The germline V gene has CDR1 MGHRA and CDR2 YSYEKL. The ends lost 4 bases at V and 1 base at J; junction bases unmatched: 5. The CDR3 spans 16 residues. V gene TRBV4-1 combines with J gene TRBJ1-5; 9 bases agree with TRBD1. The sequence was obtained from a woman in her late teens or twenties with Graves' hyperthyroidism. The specimen sequenced was blood. As DNA, the CDR3 is TGCGCCAGCAGCCGACAGGGGGGTAGGAGCAATCAGCCCCAGCATTTT. Amino acid sequence: CASSRQGGRSNQPQHF.